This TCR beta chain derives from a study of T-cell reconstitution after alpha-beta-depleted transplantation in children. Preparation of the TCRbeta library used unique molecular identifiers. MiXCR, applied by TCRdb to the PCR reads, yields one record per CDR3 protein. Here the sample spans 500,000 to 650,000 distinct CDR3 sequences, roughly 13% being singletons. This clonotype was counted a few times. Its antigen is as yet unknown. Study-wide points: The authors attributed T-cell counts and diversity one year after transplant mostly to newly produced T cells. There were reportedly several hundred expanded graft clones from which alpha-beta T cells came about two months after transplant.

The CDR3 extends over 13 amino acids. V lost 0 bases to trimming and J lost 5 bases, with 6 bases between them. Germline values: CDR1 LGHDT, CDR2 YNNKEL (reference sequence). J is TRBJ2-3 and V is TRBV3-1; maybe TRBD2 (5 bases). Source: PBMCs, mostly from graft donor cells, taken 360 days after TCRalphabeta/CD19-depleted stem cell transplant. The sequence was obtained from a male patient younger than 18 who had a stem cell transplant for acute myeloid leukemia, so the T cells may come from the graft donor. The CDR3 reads CASSQDRGDTQYF. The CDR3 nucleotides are TGTGCCAGCAGCCAAGATCGGGGAGATACGCAGTATTTT.